This is a list of T cell receptor beta chains from one sample in a study of blood T cell repertoires in COVID-19. TCRdb's table, derived via immunoSEQ multiplex PCR, lists solely in-frame clones and lacks some. In the table there are fewer than 600,000 clones, 89% of which are singletons. Specimen: peripheral blood. Receptors originate from a man aged 18 to 29 with COVID-19, enrolled during active disease. CDR3s include the opening cysteine and the closing phenylalanine or tryptophan. Not every row has a clone size; where given, it reads once, few, many or a size class.

j_call v_call clone_size cdr3_aa
TRBJ2-3 TRBV19 - CASSQGLVSDTQYF
TRBJ2-6 TRBV19 - CASSIAGTGTGANVLTF
TRBJ2-5 TRBV24-1 once CATSDPRTSGRRSRGETQYF
TRBJ2-5 TRBV6-6 - CASSYRLAMHRGTQYF
TRBJ2-7 TRBV9 - CASSVNPANSYEQYF
TRBJ1-3 TRBV14 - CASSPNRGGNTIYF
TRBJ2-1 TRBV4-2 - CASSQKKGGVSYNEQFF
TRBJ2-3 TRBV11-3 - CASSLSQRESGDTQYF
TRBJ2-7 TRBV5-1 - CASSSGLAGVKQYF
TRBJ2-5 TRBV30 - CAWSRDRQETQYF
TRBJ1-5 TRBV12-3/TRBV12-4 once CASSFAGNQPQHF
TRBJ2-1 TRBV3-1/TRBV3-2 - CASRPGGSGGAGEQFF
TRBJ2-1 TRBV5-4 - CASSSTGGVVGEQFF
TRBJ1-6 TRBV28 - CASSFSSRASNSPLHF
TRBJ1-2 TRBV7-8 - CASSPAPGIGYGYTF
TRBJ2-1 TRBV2 once CASTGVGEQFF
TRBJ2-1 TRBV7-6 - CASSLFLAGASYNEQFF
TRBJ1-1 TRBV5-1 - CASSQGGKTEAFF
TRBJ2-1 TRBV12-3/TRBV12-4 - CATLGWANEQFF
TRBJ1-4 TRBV4-1 - CASSRTGDREKLFF
TRBJ2-1 TRBV7-7 - CASSSGQGAYNEQFF
TRBJ1-2 TRBV3-1/TRBV3-2 - CASSQDNQIHYGYTF
TRBJ2-7 TRBV29-1 - CSVVLAGRYEQYF
TRBJ2-4 TRBV18 - CASSFRENIQYF
TRBJ1-1 TRBV27 - CASSFPGTGTAFF
TRBJ2-1 TRBV7-8 - CASSPRGVRNGRAPYNEQFF
TRBJ2-4 TRBV5-5 - CASSPSGQDNIQYF
TRBJ2-1 TRBV18 once CASSPWQGNENNEQFF
TRBJ2-7 TRBV5-1 - CASSPGGQGETYEQYF
TRBJ2-1 TRBV10-3 - CAISDEWGGEQFF
TRBJ2-2 TRBV11-2 - CASSLVGLYTGELFF
TRBJ2-5 TRBV7-2 - CASGGMQGETQYF
TRBJ2-7 TRBV28 - CASTTRRQGSDEQYF
TRBJ2-1 TRBV11-2 - CASSLGVRNEQFF
TRBJ2-1 TRBV2 - CASTLRLRDSPLEGFF
TRBJ2-5 TRBV12-3/TRBV12-4 - CASSLIGEETQYF
TRBJ2-2 TRBV5-6 - CASSLLGGGANTGELFF
TRBJ2-2 TRBV4-1 - CASSRGDGVKDAGELFF
TRBJ1-1 TRBV2 - CASSLTARNTEAFF
TRBJ2-5 TRBV2 - CASSEYTGQETQYF
TRBJ1-6 TRBV6-5 - CASIPGKSLHF
TRBJ2-1 TRBV27 once CASSPIAGDGKKWGEQFF
TRBJ2-3 TRBV5-1 - CASSQGQVTDTQYF
TRBJ1-5 TRBV15 - CATSRAAGQSRRTQHF
TRBJ1-1 TRBV19 - CASSGGLRQNTEAFF
TRBJ2-7 TRBV27 - CATRTGDAYEQYF
TRBJ2-7 TRBV7-2 - CASRAGTGPYEQYF